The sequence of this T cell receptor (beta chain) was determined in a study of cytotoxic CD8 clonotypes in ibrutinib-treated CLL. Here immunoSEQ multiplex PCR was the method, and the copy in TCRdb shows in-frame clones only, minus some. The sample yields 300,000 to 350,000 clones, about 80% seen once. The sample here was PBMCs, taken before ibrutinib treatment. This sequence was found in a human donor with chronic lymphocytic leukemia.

CDR3 amino acids: CASSLRTSGRSGEQFF. In nucleotides, the CDR3 is TGTGCCAGCAGCTTGCGGACTAGCGGGAGATCCGGTGAGCAGTTCTTC. The chain carries TRBV5-4 and TRBJ2-1; 13 bases are shared with TRBD2. Trimming cost V 1 base and J 9 bases; bases outside gene matches: 7. Germline loops: CDR1 SGHNT, CDR2 YYREEE (reference sequence). The CDR3 contains 16 residues.